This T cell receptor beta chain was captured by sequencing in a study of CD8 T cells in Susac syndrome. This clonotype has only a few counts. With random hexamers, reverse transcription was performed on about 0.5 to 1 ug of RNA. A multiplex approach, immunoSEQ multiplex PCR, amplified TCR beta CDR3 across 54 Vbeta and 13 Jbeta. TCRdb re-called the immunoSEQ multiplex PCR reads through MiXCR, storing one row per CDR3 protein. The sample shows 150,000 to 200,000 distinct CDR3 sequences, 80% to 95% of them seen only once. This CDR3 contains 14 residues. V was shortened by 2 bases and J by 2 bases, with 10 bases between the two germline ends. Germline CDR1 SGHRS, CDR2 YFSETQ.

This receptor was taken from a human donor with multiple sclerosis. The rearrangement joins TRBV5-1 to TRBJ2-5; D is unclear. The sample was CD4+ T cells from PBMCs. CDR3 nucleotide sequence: TGCGCCAGCAGCTTTCCGGGTTCTCAAGAGACCCAGTACTTC. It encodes CASSFPGSQETQYF.